A single sample gave rise to the 21 T cell receptor beta chains below, sequenced in a study of glioma-infiltrating T cells after dendritic cell vaccination. TCRdb's copy holds only in-frame clones and misses some; the assay was immunoSEQ multiplex PCR. The sample yields about 32,000 clones, 85% to 95% seen once. The input for sequencing was blood, taken before dendritic cell vaccination. The source of these receptors is a human donor with glioblastoma.

The chain employs TRBV6-4 and TRBJ2-2, with D perhaps TRBD1 (6 bases). With 3 bases removed from V and 6 bases from J, the gap between germline ends came to 8 bases. The germline CDR1 and CDR2 sequences are MRHNA and SNTAGT. The CDR3 totals 13 residues. The CDR3 sequence: CASSDTGSGELFF. The CDR3, as DNA: TGTGCCAGCAGTGATACAGGGTCCGGGGAGCTGTTTTTT.

The rearrangement uses TRBV15 and TRBJ1-6; D may be TRBD1 (6 bases). V lost 3 bases and J lost 9, with 15 bases in between. CDR3 length equals 15 residues. Germline CDR1 is LNHNV and CDR2 is YYDKDF (reference sequence). CDR3 DNA sequence: TGTGCCACCAGCAGCTCCCCCAGGGGTGGTTCACCCCTCCACTTT. It encodes CATSSSPRGGSPLHF.

Here the CDR3 DNA reads TGTGCCAGCAGTGTGGGACAGAAAGAGACCCAGTACTTC. Amino acid sequence: CASSVGQKETQYF. The V gene is TRBV2, the J gene TRBJ2-5, with TRBD1 matching 7 bases. J gave up 3 bases and V 4 bases, and 2 bases lay outside the gene matches. From germline, CDR1 is SNHLY and CDR2 FYNNEI. This CDR3 spans 13 amino acids.

The chain couples TRBV5-4 to TRBJ2-3; the match to TRBD2 covers 9 bases. Germline loops: CDR1 SGHNT, CDR2 YYREEE (reference sequence). This CDR3 is built from 14 residues. V was pared by 9 bases and J by 5 bases, with 10 bases of the junction left unmatched. The CDR3 region has the DNA TGTGCCACCCAGCTTGTAGCGGGGGAAGATACGCAGTATTTT. It specifies CATQLVAGEDTQYF.

The rearrangement links TRBV5-1 to TRBJ1-2, with a tentative D call TRBD1 (5 bases). This CDR3 region has 14 residues. The V and J ends lost 2 bases and 8 bases respectively, with 16 bases between them. Germline V gives CDR1 SGHRS, CDR2 YFSETQ. CDR3 nucleotide sequence: TGCGCCAGCAGCTTCGCGGGACCGCCGGAGGGCTACACCTTC. This encodes CASSFAGPPEGYTF.

This chain joins TRBV14 and TRBJ2-1; tentatively, D is TRBD1 (6 bases). The CDR3 is made up of 16 amino acids. V dropped 4 bases and J dropped 8 bases, with 21 bases sitting between them. Germline CDR1 SGHDN, CDR2 FVKESK. The CDR3, as DNA: TGTGCCAGCAGCCCTAGGTGGGGGCCGGGGAGCGATGAGCAGTTCTTC. This codes for CASSPRWGPGSDEQFF.

The table lists this clone with a count of one. The V and J genes are TRBV7-2 and TRBJ2-7; 9 bases fit TRBD1. Germline CDR1 is SGHTA and CDR2 is FQGNSA. V shed 5 bases and J 6 bases; nucleotides not matched to a gene: 8. The CDR3 spans 14 residues. The CDR3 loop is CASSPGQGSFEQYF. CDR3 DNA sequence: TGTGCCAGCAGCCCCGGACAGGGGTCGTTCGAGCAGTACTTC.

The chain has TRBV27 and TRBJ2-7, with D perhaps TRBD2 (5 bases). This CDR3 is built from 15 residues. Trimming left V 8 bases short and J 2 bases short, with 19 bases between. Germline CDR1 and CDR2: MNHEY and SMNVEV (reference sequence). CDR3 bases: TGTGCCAGCCGGTTAGGAGGCGGTGGGGCCTACGAGCAGTACTTC. This translates into CASRLGGGGAYEQYF.

This sequence joins TRBV27 and TRBJ1-5; 9 bases line up with TRBD1. The CDR3 covers 15 residues. With V trimmed by 6 bases and J by 7 bases, 10 bases remained unmatched. Germline V lookup: CDR1 MNHEY, CDR2 SMNVEV (reference sequence). The CDR3 DNA reads TGTGCCAGCAGCCCCTTTCGACAGGGGGGCCAGCCCCAGCATTTT. Residues: CASSPFRQGGQPQHF.

The chain carries TRBV5-8 and TRBJ1-2; no definite D call. Germline loops: CDR1 SGHTS, CDR2 YDEGEE. The CDR3 loop spans 12 amino acids. V was shortened by 2 bases and J by 1 base, with 3 bases between the two germline ends. CDR3 protein: CASSFSNYGYTF. In nucleotides, the CDR3 is TGTGCCAGCAGCTTTAGTAACTATGGCTACACCTTC.

V usage is TRBV27 and J usage is TRBJ2-7; 9 nucleotides match TRBD1. Per the germline V gene, CDR1 is MNHEY and CDR2 is SMNVEV (reference sequence). The CDR3 runs to 15 residues. V dropped 7 bases and J dropped 1; count of bases not matched to a gene: 8. DNA for the CDR3: TGTGCCAGCAAACCCGCCGGGACAGGGTCCTACGAGCAGTACTTC. It is translated as CASKPAGTGSYEQYF.

The V gene is TRBV5-4, the J gene TRBJ2-2, with D perhaps matching TRBD2 (5 bases). The CDR3 has 15 amino acids. Trimming shortened V by 3 bases and J by 4 bases, and 13 bases separated the two germline ends. Germline V CDR1 and CDR2: SGHNT, YYREEE (reference sequence). The CDR3 coding sequence is TGTGCCAGCAGCTCCCGGGCTAGCTCCACCGGGGAGCTGTTTTTT. Translating gives CASSSRASSTGELFF.

The chain is built from TRBV4-1 and TRBJ2-7, with 7 bases matching TRBD2. The CDR3 loop spans 12 amino acids. The V and J ends lost 8 bases and 6 bases, in that order; junction bases with no gene match: 7. Germline V gene data show CDR1 as MGHRA and CDR2 as YSYEKL. The CDR3 protein is CASGGVRGEQYF. The CDR3 region has the DNA TGCGCCAGCGGGGGGGTTCGTGGCGAGCAGTACTTC.

The rearrangement uses TRBV5-1 and TRBJ2-3, with D hard to call. This CDR3 region has 16 residues. The V gene lost 0 bases and the J gene lost 2 bases, with 13 bases spanning the gap. CDR1 SGHRS and CDR2 YFSETQ come from the germline V gene. The CDR3 region has the DNA TGCGCCAGCAGCTTGGTTGGAATGGAGTACACAGATACGCAGTATTTT. Protein sequence: CASSLVGMEYTDTQYF.

The V gene is TRBV19, the J gene TRBJ1-5, with D tentatively TRBD1 (5 bases). The CDR3 covers 16 residues. V was clipped by 3 bases and J by 7 bases, with 19 bases between them. CDR1 is LNHDA, CDR2 SQIVND, per germline (reference sequence). CDR3 residues: CASSIGAGRVGQPQHF. DNA of the CDR3: TGTGCCAGTAGTATCGGGGCAGGGAGGGTAGGGCAGCCCCAGCATTTT.

V gene TRBV6-1 combines with J gene TRBJ2-5, with TRBD1 as a possible D gene (6 bases). Germline CDR1 and CDR2: MNHNS and SASEGT. The V end lost 8 bases, the J end lost 11 bases, and 24 bases lay between the germline ends. The CDR3 has 14 residues. CDR3 sequence: CASRLQGIGKEQYF. In DNA, the CDR3 is TGTGCCAGCCGTCTACAGGGAATTGGGAAGGAGCAGTACTTC.

On this clone: The same CDR3 also results from other DNA sequences found in this sample. The rearrangement links TRBV5-6 to TRBJ1-6, with 7 bases that match TRBD1. The CDR3 spans 14 residues. Germline CDR1 is SGHDT and CDR2 is YYEEEE. Trimming cost V 0 bases and J 10 bases; bases outside gene matches: 4. The CDR3 region is CASSLGGGSSPLHF. As DNA, the CDR3 is TGTGCCAGCAGCTTGGGAGGGGGCTCATCACCCCTCCACTTT. Based on the CDR3 plus reference TRBV5-6 and TRBJ1-6, the full variable domain is DAGVTQSPTHLIKTRGQQVTLRCSPKSGHDTVSWYQQALGQGPQFIFQYYEEEERQRGNFPDRFSGHQFPNYSSELNVNALLLGDSALYLCASSLGGGSSPLHFGNGTRLTVT.

V is TRBV15 and J is TRBJ1-5, with TRBD1 matching over 9 bases. This CDR3 has 16 amino acids. Germline values: CDR1 LNHNV, CDR2 YYDKDF (reference sequence). After removal of 0 bases from V and 7 bases from J, the junction contained 7 bases not matched to a gene. CDR3 amino acids: CATSRDLTGGGQPQHF. CDR3 sequence (DNA): TGTGCCACCAGCAGAGACCTAACAGGGGGCGGACAGCCCCAGCATTTT.

The chain employs TRBV4-1 and TRBJ1-1; weak D call: TRBD1 (6 bases). This CDR3 has 13 residues. The V gene's germline CDR1 is MGHRA and CDR2 YSYEKL. With 0 bases removed from V and 6 bases from J, the gap between germline ends came to 8 bases. The CDR3 sequence: CASSQDHRAEAFF. In DNA, the CDR3 is TGCGCCAGCAGCCAAGATCACAGGGCTGAAGCTTTCTTT.

The chain is built from TRBV30 and TRBJ2-1; maybe TRBD2 (6 bases). Trimming removed 3 bases at V and 4 bases at J, with 16 bases between. CDR1 is GTSNPN and CDR2 is SVGIG in the germline V gene (reference sequence). The CDR3 sequence is 15 residues long. CDR3 DNA: TGTGCCTGGAGCCCCGCGGGGACCCTTTACAATGAGCAGTTCTTC. It specifies CAWSPAGTLYNEQFF. Full variable domain (outside the CDR3, taken from reference TRBV30 and TRBJ2-1): SQTIHQWPATLVQPVGSPLSLECTVEGTSNPNLYWYRQAAGRGLQLLFYSVGIGQISSEVPQNLSASRPQDRQFILSSKKLLLSDSGFYLCAWSPAGTLYNEQFFGPGTRLTVL.

J is TRBJ2-1 and V is TRBV9, with TRBD2 matching over 10 bases. This CDR3 is 15 amino acids long. In germline, CDR1 is SGDLS, CDR2 YYNGEE. V gave up 6 bases and J gave up 6 bases; unmatched junction bases: 9. Here the CDR3 reads CASKKSGGAGNEQFF. CDR3 nucleotides: TGTGCCAGCAAGAAGAGCGGGGGGGCCGGCAATGAGCAGTTCTTC.